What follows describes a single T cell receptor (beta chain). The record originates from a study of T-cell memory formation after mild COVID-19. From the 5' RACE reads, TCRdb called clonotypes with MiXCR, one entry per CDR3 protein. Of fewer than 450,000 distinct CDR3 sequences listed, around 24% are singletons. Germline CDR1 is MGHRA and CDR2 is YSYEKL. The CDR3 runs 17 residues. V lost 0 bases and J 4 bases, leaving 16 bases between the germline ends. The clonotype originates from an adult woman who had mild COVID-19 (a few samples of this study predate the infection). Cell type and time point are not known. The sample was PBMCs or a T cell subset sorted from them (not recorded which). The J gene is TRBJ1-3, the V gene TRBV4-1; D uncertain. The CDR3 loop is CASSQDIGKGGGNTIYF. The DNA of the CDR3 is TGCGCCAGCAGCCAAGACATTGGGAAGGGTGGCGGAAACACCATATATTTT.